The 13 T cell receptor beta chains below were found in one sample sequenced in a study of cytomegalovirus exposure and HLA in healthy donors. The PCR ran on 60 Vbeta and 13 Jbeta primers. The data were produced by immunoSEQ multiplex PCR, yet TCRdb's version contains in-frame clones alone and is incomplete. The data hold about 160,000 clones, with around 80% observed a single time. Source material: PBMCs. Receptors originate from a male donor in good health and CMV-seropositive.

This chain joins TRBV5-1 and TRBJ2-2; TRBD2 agrees at 8 bases. This CDR3 comprises 14 residues. V dropped 6 bases and J dropped 1; count of bases not matched to a gene: 2. The germline gives CDR1 SGHRS, CDR2 YFSETQ. CDR3 amino acids: CASTAGGNTGELFF. CDR3 nucleotides: TGCGCCAGCACCGCGGGAGGGAACACCGGGGAGCTGTTTTTT. The variable domain in full, with the rest retrieved from reference TRBV5-1 and TRBJ2-2, is KAGVTQTPRYLIKTRGQQVTLSCSPISGHRSVSWYQQTPGQGLQFLFEYFSETQRNKGNFPGRFSGRQFSNSRSEMNVSTLELGDSALYLCASTAGGNTGELFFGEGSRLTVL.

There are a few counts of this clone. The chain is built from TRBV7-7 and TRBJ2-5, with 9 bases that match TRBD1. Germline CDR1 SSHAT, CDR2 FNYEAQ (reference sequence). V lost 2 bases and J lost 5; bases outside the gene matches: 6. The CDR3 contains 15 residues. The CDR3 DNA is TGTGCCAGCAGCTTAAGGGACAGGGTAAGGGAGACCCAGTACTTC. Translated: CASSLRDRVRETQYF.

The V call is TRBV14, the J call TRBJ2-3; 7 nucleotides agree with TRBD1. In germline, CDR1 is SGHDN, CDR2 FVKESK. Trimming cost V 6 bases and J 5 bases; bases outside gene matches: 5. There are 13 residues in the CDR3. DNA of the CDR3: TGTGCCAGCAGAGGGGGACAGTTAGATACGCAGTATTTT. It yields the protein CASRGGQLDTQYF.

V usage is TRBV18 and J usage is TRBJ2-7; tentative D call: TRBD1 (6 bases). The CDR3 loop spans 14 amino acids. The germline V gene has CDR1 KGHSH and CDR2 LQKENI. With 3 bases removed from V and 0 bases from J, the gap between germline ends came to 9 bases. The CDR3 DNA reads as TGTGCCAGCTCACCGGGACAAGGCTCCTACGAGCAGTACTTC. Amino acids: CASSPGQGSYEQYF.

This clone was seen more than once but under ten times. The J gene is TRBJ1-2, the V gene TRBV4-1; the D gene is possibly TRBD1 (5 bases). Germline lookup yields CDR1 MGHRA and CDR2 YSYEKL. CDR3 length equals 14 residues. With 1 base removed from V and 6 bases from J, the gap between germline ends came to 12 bases. The CDR3 region has the DNA TGCGCCAGCAGCCAAGGACAGTGGGGGGATGGCTACACCTTC. Residues: CASSQGQWGDGYTF.

The V call is TRBV27, the J call TRBJ2-3, with TRBD2 matching 8 bases. This CDR3 has 17 amino acids. The germline V gene has CDR1 MNHEY and CDR2 SMNVEV (reference sequence). V lost 6 bases and J lost 5; bases outside the gene matches: 16. CDR3 amino acids: CASRPERTSRWRDTQYF. The CDR3 DNA reads TGTGCCAGCAGGCCGGAAAGGACTAGCCGCTGGAGAGATACGCAGTATTTT.

This chain links TRBV10-3 with TRBJ2-6; D is ambiguous. The CDR3 loop spans 13 amino acids. Trimming cost V 9 bases and J 0 bases, with 6 bases left between them. Germline assignment: CDR1 ENHRY and CDR2 SYGVKD. Here the CDR3 DNA reads TGTGCCATAACAGACTCTGGGGCCAACGTCCTGACTTTC. Encoded protein: CAITDSGANVLTF.

The V gene is TRBV15, the J gene TRBJ1-2; TRBD1 aligns across 10 bases. CDR3 length: 18 residues. The germline V gene encodes CDR1 LNHNV and CDR2 YYDKDF (reference sequence). The ends lost 2 bases at V and 4 bases at J; junction bases unmatched: 13. The CDR3 loop is CATSRSTGGYPIGYGYTF. DNA of the CDR3: TGTGCCACCAGCAGATCGACAGGGGGCTATCCGATAGGCTATGGCTACACCTTC. Drawing the rest from reference TRBV15 and TRBJ1-2, the complete variable domain is DAMVIQNPRYQVTQFGKPVTLSCSQTLNHNVMYWYQQKSSQAPKLLFHYYDKDFNNEADTPDNFQSRRPNTSFCFLDIRSPGLGDTAMYLCATSRSTGGYPIGYGYTFGSGTRLTVV.

V and J are TRBV10-2 and TRBJ1-4, with no clear D. This CDR3 is 16 amino acids long. Germline lookup yields CDR1 WSHSY and CDR2 SAAADI. Between the trimmed V and J ends, which lost 2 bases and 5 bases, there was a span of 15 bases. CDR3 bases: TGCGCCAGCAGTGAGAAGTCCGGGAGAAGGAATGAAAAACTGTTTTTT. It specifies CASSEKSGRRNEKLFF.

The chain uses TRBV29-1 and TRBJ1-1; D might be TRBD1 (5 bases). The V and J ends lost 4 bases and 9 bases respectively, with 12 bases between them. Germline assignment: CDR1 SQVTM and CDR2 ANQGSEA. The CDR3 length is 11 residues. DNA for the CDR3: TGCAGCGTTGGTTTCGGGGGACAAGCTTTCTTT. Protein sequence: CSVGFGGQAFF. The complete variable domain, with remaining parts taken from reference TRBV29-1 and TRBJ1-1, reads SAVISQKPSRDICQRGTSLTIQCQVDSQVTMMFWYRQQPGQSLTLIATANQGSEATYESGFVIDKFPISRPNLTFSTLTVSNMSPEDSSIYLCSVGFGGQAFFGQGTRLTVV.

Only a few counts were recorded for this clone. The V and J genes are TRBV5-1 and TRBJ1-2, with TRBD1 matching over 7 bases. This CDR3 has 15 amino acids. CDR1 is SGHRS and CDR2 is YFSETQ in the germline V gene. V was pared by 5 bases and J by 5 bases, with 12 bases of the junction left unmatched. CDR3 sequence reads: CASRYNTGTEYGYTF. CDR3 DNA: TGCGCCAGCAGGTACAATACCGGGACAGAATATGGCTACACCTTC.

The chain employs TRBV6-5 and TRBJ2-4, with D uncertain. CDR3 length: 11 amino acids. Trimming left V 2 bases short and J 7 bases short, with 3 bases between. The germline V gene encodes CDR1 MNHEY and CDR2 SVGAGI. CDR3 nucleotides: TGTGCCAGCAGTTACCTTAACATTCAGTACTTC. Translating it yields CASSYLNIQYF.

The chain is built from TRBV7-6 and TRBJ2-1; 7 nucleotides line up with TRBD1. J was trimmed by 0 bases and V by 3 bases; bases with no gene match: 2. CDR3 length equals 15 residues. Looked up from germline, CDR1 is SGHVS and CDR2 is FNYEAQ. The CDR3 DNA is TGTGCCAGCAGCTTGGACAGGAGCTCCTACAATGAGCAGTTCTTC. This encodes CASSLDRSSYNEQFF.